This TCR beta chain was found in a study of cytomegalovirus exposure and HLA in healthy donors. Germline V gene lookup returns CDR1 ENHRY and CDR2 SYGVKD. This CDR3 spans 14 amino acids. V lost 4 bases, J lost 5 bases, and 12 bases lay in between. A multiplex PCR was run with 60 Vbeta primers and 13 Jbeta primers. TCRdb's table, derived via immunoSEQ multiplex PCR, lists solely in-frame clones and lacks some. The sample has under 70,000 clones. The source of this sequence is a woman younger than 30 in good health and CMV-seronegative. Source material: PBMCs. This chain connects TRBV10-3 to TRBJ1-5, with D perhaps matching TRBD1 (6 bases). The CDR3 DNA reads TGTGCCATCAGTGGAGGACAGTCCGATCAGCCCCAGCATTTT. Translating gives CAISGGQSDQPQHF.